These 21 T cell receptor beta chains came from one sample sequenced in a study of blood T cell repertoires in COVID-19. Some clones are missing from TCRdb's copy, which holds only in-frame ones; the method was immunoSEQ multiplex PCR. Of fewer than 80,000 clones in the sample, about 80% were seen once. Sequenced input: peripheral blood. These receptors were taken from a man aged 45-65 years with COVID-19, enrolled during active disease.

This chain joins TRBV3-1 (or the pseudogene TRBV3-2) and TRBJ2-7; TRBD2 is a possible D gene (7 bases). The CDR3 spans 14 residues. Germline CDR1 LGHDT, CDR2 YNNKEL (reference sequence). V lost 2 bases, J lost 5 bases, and 13 bases lay in between. CDR3 bases: TGTGCCAGCAGCCAAAAAGGGGGGGCGCACGAGCAGTACTTC. Translating it yields CASSQKGGAHEQYF.

The chain employs TRBV5-4 and TRBJ2-3; 10 bases line up with TRBD1. This CDR3 spans 16 amino acids. Trimming took 4 bases from V and 0 from J; bases not matched to a gene: 5. Germline V lookup: CDR1 SGHNT, CDR2 YYREEE (reference sequence). The CDR3 nucleotides are TGTGCCAGCAGCCCCCGGGACAGGGGAAGCACAGATACGCAGTATTTT. It encodes CASSPRDRGSTDTQYF.

V and J are TRBV9 and TRBJ2-6, with a tentative D call TRBD1 (5 bases). The germline V gene encodes CDR1 SGDLS and CDR2 YYNGEE. This CDR3 has 15 residues. The V gene lost 2 bases and the J gene lost 1 base, with 7 bases spanning the gap. The CDR3 sequence: CASSVRQSGANVLTF. The CDR3 DNA sequence: TGTGCCAGCAGCGTTAGACAGTCTGGGGCCAACGTCCTGACTTTC.

This sequence joins TRBV30 and TRBJ2-5, with 11 bases aligning to TRBD1. Germline V gene lookup returns CDR1 GTSNPN and CDR2 SVGIG (reference sequence). V was clipped by 4 bases and J by 5 bases; unmatched bases: 12. The CDR3 spans 16 residues. This chain's CDR3 is CAWTGLGTGGGETQYF. The CDR3 nucleotides are TGTGCCTGGACGGGTCTTGGGACAGGGGGAGGTGAGACCCAGTACTTC.

The V and J genes are TRBV7-9 and TRBJ2-5; D may be TRBD1 (6 bases). From germline, CDR1 is SEHNR and CDR2 FQNEAQ (reference sequence). V was shortened by 0 bases and J by 5 bases, with 22 bases between the two germline ends. The CDR3 consists of 18 residues. CDR3 region: CASSLALGTLLGAETQYF. As DNA, the CDR3 is TGTGCCAGCAGCTTAGCGCTAGGGACACTCCTTGGGGCGGAGACCCAGTACTTC.

V is TRBV1 and J is TRBJ2-7; TRBD2 is the table's D call and was not checked against the DNA. TRBV1 is described as a pseudogene. CDR3 length: 22 residues. DNA of the CDR3: TGCACCAGCAGCCAACCCTCACCCCCTGGGACTAGCGGGGGGTCCAGCTCCTACGAGCAGTACTTC. It translates to CTSSQPSPPGTSGGSSSYEQYF.

The CDR3 is CARSLVAGGRFYEQYF. CDR3 DNA: TGTGCCAGAAGCTTGGTGGCGGGGGGGCGTTTCTACGAGCAGTACTTC. The chain joins TRBV5-3 to TRBJ2-7; TRBD2 aligns across 9 bases. TRBV5-3 is known as an ORF, though its function is uncertain. CDR3 length: 16 residues. Trimming removed 0 bases from V and 3 bases from J; junction bases left unmatched: 7.

The CDR3 DNA follows: TGTGCCAGCAGCCCCGCGGGACAGGGGGCAAGATCATACGAGCAGTACTTC. Amino acid sequence: CASSPAGQGARSYEQYF. This sequence joins TRBV3-1 (or the pseudogene TRBV3-2) and TRBJ2-7, with 12 positions matching TRBD1. J lost 4 bases, V lost 4 bases, and 11 bases had no gene match. Per the germline V gene, CDR1 is LGHDT and CDR2 is YNNKEL (reference sequence). CDR3 length: 17 amino acids.

The V and J genes are TRBV5-6 and TRBJ2-1; weak D call: TRBD2 (6 bases). Germline V lookup: CDR1 SGHDT, CDR2 YYEEEE. The ends were cut back, 4 bases at V and 3 bases at J, with 11 bases in the middle. This CDR3 has 14 amino acids. As DNA, the CDR3 is TGTGCCAGCAGCCTGGGACTGAGCTACAATGAGCAGTTCTTC. It encodes CASSLGLSYNEQFF.

This clone is medium-sized. For the CDR3, the DNA is TGTGCCAGCAGCCCCATACAGGGGGCGCAGAACGAGCAGTACTTC. Its translation: CASSPIQGAQNEQYF. This sequence joins TRBV5-6 and TRBJ2-7; TRBD1 agrees at 9 bases. Germline lookup yields CDR1 SGHDT and CDR2 YYEEEE. This CDR3 is 15 amino acids long. Trimming removed 4 bases from V and 5 bases from J; junction bases left unmatched: 10.

This rearrangement joins TRBV3-1 (or the pseudogene TRBV3-2) to TRBJ1-2, with a possible D match to TRBD1 (5 bases). The CDR3 is 14 residues long. Germline CDR1 and CDR2: LGHDT and YNNKEL (reference sequence). V was shortened by 0 bases and J by 6 bases, with 11 bases between the two germline ends. The CDR3 protein is CASSQDKGYDGYTF. Here the CDR3 DNA reads TGTGCCAGCAGCCAAGACAAGGGGTATGATGGCTACACCTTC.

J is TRBJ2-1 and V is TRBV19, with a weak D call TRBD2 (6 bases). V was pared by 6 bases and J by 1 base, with 19 bases between. CDR3 length: 17 residues. In germline, CDR1 is LNHDA, CDR2 SQIVND (reference sequence). CDR3 amino acids: CASSPRDSRGSYNEQFF. As DNA, the CDR3 is TGTGCCAGTAGCCCTCGGGACTCCCGGGGGTCCTACAATGAGCAGTTCTTC.

Points on this clone: With a much larger clone just one base away, this may be a read error. The sample has other DNA sequences that encode this CDR3 too. V and J are TRBV7-9 and TRBJ1-1; possible D gene TRBD1, 5 bases. This CDR3 region has 13 residues. Between the trimmed V and J ends, which lost 5 bases and 1 base, there was a span of 8 bases. CDR1 is SEHNR, CDR2 FQNEAQ, per germline (reference sequence). The CDR3 here is CASSLQGNTEAFF. CDR3 coding DNA: TGTGCCAGCAGCCTTCAGGGGAACACTGAAGCTTTCTTT.

This rearrangement joins TRBV2 to TRBJ1-5, with TRBD1 matching over 9 bases. CDR3 size: 18 residues. CDR1 and CDR2 from the germline V gene are SNHLY and FYNNEI. Trimming removed 2 bases from V and 4 bases from J; junction bases left unmatched: 12. CDR3 sequence: CASSEPHPGQGINQPQHF. CDR3 in DNA: TGTGCCAGCAGTGAACCGCACCCGGGACAGGGTATTAATCAGCCCCAGCATTTT.

The rearrangement uses TRBV3-1 (or the pseudogene TRBV3-2) and TRBJ2-5; 10 positions agree with TRBD2. The V and J ends lost 5 bases and 2 bases, in that order; junction bases with no gene match: 5. Germline loops: CDR1 LGHDT, CDR2 YNNKEL (reference sequence). There are 15 residues in the CDR3. The CDR3 reads CASSGLAGAQETQYF. The CDR3 DNA is TGTGCCAGCAGCGGTCTAGCGGGGGCACAAGAGACCCAGTACTTC.

The rearrangement joins TRBV29-1 to TRBJ1-1, with D maybe TRBD1 (5 bases). The CDR3 is made up of 13 amino acids. Trimming stripped 2 bases from V and 4 bases from J, with 11 bases between. Per germline, CDR1 SQVTM and CDR2 ANQGSEA. The CDR3: CSVESPGGTEAFF. The CDR3, as DNA: TGCAGCGTTGAATCCCCCGGGGGCACTGAAGCTTTCTTT.

The gene calls are TRBV10-2 and TRBJ1-5; 9 bases line up with TRBD1. With V trimmed by 4 bases and J by 0 bases, 4 bases remained unmatched. The CDR3 runs to 16 residues. The germline V gene encodes CDR1 WSHSY and CDR2 SAAADI. Here the CDR3 DNA reads TGCGCCAGCAGTGGGAGGACAGGGGTTAGCAATCAGCCCCAGCATTTT. As protein: CASSGRTGVSNQPQHF.

The CDR3 DNA reads TGTGCCAGCAGCGTAAAGGCAGGGGTTACTAATCAGCCCCAGCATTTT. Protein: CASSVKAGVTNQPQHF. The chain links TRBV11-2 to TRBJ1-5, with D perhaps matching TRBD1 (6 bases). The CDR3 has 16 amino acids. V shed 5 bases and J shed 4 bases, with 18 bases lying between them. CDR1 and CDR2 from the germline V gene are SGHAT and FQNNGV.

A few counts support this clone. This chain joins TRBV4-2 and TRBJ2-3; 11 nucleotides agree with TRBD2. The CDR3 consists of 17 residues. The germline V gene has CDR1 LGHNA and CDR2 YNFKEQ. J was trimmed by 0 bases and V by 3 bases; bases with no gene match: 5. In nucleotides, the CDR3 is TGTGCCAGCAGCCAGGCCTCTAGCGGGGGGAGCACAGATACGCAGTATTTT. It specifies CASSQASSGGSTDTQYF.

This sequence joins TRBV19 and TRBJ1-2; 10 positions match TRBD1. The ends lost 8 bases at V and 3 bases at J; junction bases unmatched: 6. The germline gives CDR1 LNHDA, CDR2 SQIVND (reference sequence). The CDR3 contains 14 residues. In DNA, the CDR3 is TGTGCCAGTCGCCGGACAGGGGGAGACTATGGCTACACCTTC. This sequence encodes CASRRTGGDYGYTF.

V usage is TRBV27 and J usage is TRBJ1-4; TRBD1 matches 9 bases. Trimming removed 5 bases from V and 8 bases from J; junction bases left unmatched: 6. The CDR3 totals 14 residues. The germline gives CDR1 MNHEY, CDR2 SMNVEV (reference sequence). CDR3 sequence (DNA): TGTGCCAGCAGTAAGGGACAGGGACACGAAAAACTGTTTTTT. This translates into CASSKGQGHEKLFF.